Listed below are T cell receptor beta chains from one sample, sequenced in a study of PD-1 blockade in classical Hodgkin lymphoma. Measured with immunoSEQ multiplex PCR; TCRdb has only the in-frame clones, and not every one. Among around 14,000 clones listed, about 78% were seen once. The specimen comprised peripheral blood mononuclear cells (PBMCs), sampled before the second cycle of nivolumab. Every receptor here comes from a human donor with classical Hodgkin lymphoma. Each CDR3 is given with its conserved first and last residue. The order of the fields is J gene, V gene, clone size, D gene, CDR3 DNA, CDR3 protein. A D gene is named only where the DNA matches it firmly. Rows give clone size only sometimes, using once, few, many, or a class for an expanded clone.

j_gene: TRBJ1-1
v_gene: TRBV28
abundance: .
d_gene: .
CDR3nt: TGTGCCAGCAGTTTAATCCAGGGCGGCACTGAAGCTTTCTTT
CDR3aa: CASSLIQGGTEAFF

j_gene: TRBJ1-4
v_gene: TRBV5-1
abundance: .
d_gene: .
CDR3nt: TGCGCCAGCAGCTTGAGGGACGCAACTAATGAAAAACTGTTTTTT
CDR3aa: CASSLRDATNEKLFF

j_gene: TRBJ2-2
v_gene: TRBV7-3
abundance: once
d_gene: .
CDR3nt: TGTGCCAGCAGCTTATCAGGGAACACCGGGGAGCTGTTTTTT
CDR3aa: CASSLSGNTGELFF

j_gene: TRBJ1-1
v_gene: TRBV6-5
abundance: .
d_gene: TRBD1
CDR3nt: TGTGCCAGCAGTCGGACAGGGGATACTGAAGCTTTCTTT
CDR3aa: CASSRTGDTEAFF

j_gene: TRBJ1-2
v_gene: TRBV6-6
abundance: few
d_gene: .
CDR3nt: TGTGCCAGCGACGAACAGGGAGGCTATGGCTACACCTTC
CDR3aa: CASDEQGGYGYTF

j_gene: TRBJ2-1
v_gene: TRBV7-3
abundance: once
d_gene: .
CDR3nt: TGTGCCAGCAGCCTGACAGTTATCAATGAGCAGTTCTTC
CDR3aa: CASSLTVINEQFF

j_gene: TRBJ2-3
v_gene: TRBV4-1
abundance: .
d_gene: TRBD1
CDR3nt: TGCGCCAGCAGCCAACCTCCGGGACAGATAACAGATACGCAGTATTTT
CDR3aa: CASSQPPGQITDTQYF

j_gene: TRBJ2-5
v_gene: TRBV5-1
abundance: .
d_gene: .
CDR3nt: TGCGCCAGCAGCTTGGGCCAAGAGACCCAGTACTTC
CDR3aa: CASSLGQETQYF

j_gene: TRBJ1-1
v_gene: TRBV9
abundance: .
d_gene: .
CDR3nt: TGTGCCAGCAGCGTATTGGACGGAATGAACACTGAAGCTTTCTTT
CDR3aa: CASSVLDGMNTEAFF

j_gene: TRBJ1-1
v_gene: TRBV28
abundance: few
d_gene: TRBD1
CDR3nt: TGTGCCAGCAGGGGACAGGGAAACACTGAAGCTTTCTTT
CDR3aa: CASRGQGNTEAFF

j_gene: TRBJ2-1
v_gene: TRBV18
abundance: once
d_gene: TRBD1
CDR3nt: TGTGCCAGCTCACCACAGGGGGCTATCGTCACTGAGCAGTTCTTC
CDR3aa: CASSPQGAIVTEQFF

j_gene: TRBJ1-2
v_gene: TRBV18
abundance: .
d_gene: .
CDR3nt: TGTGCCAGCTCACCAAATGATCTTGGGGGCTATGGCTACACCTTC
CDR3aa: CASSPNDLGGYGYTF

j_gene: TRBJ2-5
v_gene: TRBV5-4
abundance: once
d_gene: TRBD2
CDR3nt: TGTGCCAGCAGCCCACCTAGCGGGGGAGAGACCCAGTACTTC
CDR3aa: CASSPPSGGETQYF

j_gene: TRBJ2-7
v_gene: TRBV6-5
abundance: .
d_gene: TRBD1
CDR3nt: TGTGCCAGCTCGCGGACAGGAACGGGCGAGCAGTACTTC
CDR3aa: CASSRTGTGEQYF

j_gene: TRBJ2-5
v_gene: TRBV11-2
abundance: .
d_gene: TRBD1
CDR3nt: TGTGCCAGCAGCTTTGGACAGGGGCGCCAAGAGACCCAGTACTTC
CDR3aa: CASSFGQGRQETQYF

j_gene: TRBJ2-1
v_gene: TRBV27
abundance: .
d_gene: .
CDR3nt: TGTGCCAGCAGTCCACAGGGTTCCCCCTCCTACAATGAGCAGTTCTTC
CDR3aa: CASSPQGSPSYNEQFF

j_gene: TRBJ2-1
v_gene: TRBV9
abundance: .
d_gene: TRBD2
CDR3nt: TGTGCCAGCAGCGTAGGGGGAGGGTACAATGAGCAGTTCTTC
CDR3aa: CASSVGGGYNEQFF

j_gene: TRBJ1-5
v_gene: TRBV7-2
abundance: .
d_gene: .
CDR3nt: TGTGCCAGCAGCTTAGGGGGAGAGCGCAATCAGCCCCAGCATTTT
CDR3aa: CASSLGGERNQPQHF

j_gene: TRBJ2-3
v_gene: TRBV18
abundance: .
d_gene: .
CDR3nt: TGTGCCAGCTCACCGTTACCAAAGGGCACAGATACGCAGTATTTT
CDR3aa: CASSPLPKGTDTQYF

j_gene: TRBJ1-4
v_gene: TRBV28
abundance: .
d_gene: TRBD1
CDR3nt: TGTGCCAGCAGTTTGCCCACATTAAGACAGGGCTATCAAGGTGAAAAACTGTTTTTT
CDR3aa: CASSLPTLRQGYQGEKLFF

j_gene: TRBJ1-4
v_gene: TRBV28
abundance: .
d_gene: .
CDR3nt: TGTGCCAGCAGTCCGCAGGGAATTGAAAAACTGTTTTTT
CDR3aa: CASSPQGIEKLFF

j_gene: TRBJ2-7
v_gene: TRBV11-2
abundance: .
d_gene: .
CDR3nt: TGTGCCAGCAGCTTGAGCCGCTCCTACGAGCAGTACTTC
CDR3aa: CASSLSRSYEQYF

j_gene: TRBJ1-6
v_gene: TRBV19
abundance: few
d_gene: .
CDR3nt: TGTGCCAGTAGTAAGACAGATTCACCCCTCCACTTT
CDR3aa: CASSKTDSPLHF

j_gene: TRBJ2-2
v_gene: TRBV18
abundance: .
d_gene: .
CDR3nt: TGTGCCAGCTCACCCACAGGGATAGTGGAGCTGTTTTTT
CDR3aa: CASSPTGIVELFF

j_gene: TRBJ2-7
v_gene: TRBV5-1
abundance: .
d_gene: TRBD1
CDR3nt: TGCGCCAGCACCATACAGGGGGGATACTACGAGCAGTACTTC
CDR3aa: CASTIQGGYYEQYF

j_gene: TRBJ2-3
v_gene: TRBV7-9
abundance: .
d_gene: TRBD1
CDR3nt: TGTGCCAGCAGCCAGGGGGTTAGCACAGATACGCAGTATTTT
CDR3aa: CASSQGVSTDTQYF

j_gene: TRBJ2-5
v_gene: TRBV7-9
abundance: .
d_gene: .
CDR3nt: TGTGCCAGCAGCTTAGGAGGGGGGGCCCAAGAGACCCAGTACTTC
CDR3aa: CASSLGGGAQETQYF

j_gene: TRBJ1-3
v_gene: TRBV18
abundance: .
d_gene: .
CDR3nt: TGTGCCAGCTCACCACTCACGGACTCTGGAAACACCATATATTTT
CDR3aa: CASSPLTDSGNTIYF

j_gene: TRBJ2-2
v_gene: TRBV4-3
abundance: .
d_gene: .
CDR3nt: TGCGCCAGCAGCCAAGTAGATCGTAGCGGGGAGCTGTTTTTT
CDR3aa: CASSQVDRSGELFF

j_gene: TRBJ2-3
v_gene: TRBV7-2
abundance: .
d_gene: .
CDR3nt: TGTGCCAGCAGCCCCGTGGGGGGAGGAACAGATACGCAGTATTTT
CDR3aa: CASSPVGGGTDTQYF

j_gene: TRBJ1-5
v_gene: TRBV19
abundance: .
d_gene: .
CDR3nt: TGTGCCAGTAGCAAGGCCAGGGGCAATCAGCCCCAGCATTTT
CDR3aa: CASSKARGNQPQHF

j_gene: TRBJ1-1
v_gene: TRBV10-3
abundance: .
d_gene: .
CDR3nt: TGTGCCATCAGTGTTGCACAGGGAAGCACTGAAGCTTTCTTT
CDR3aa: CAISVAQGSTEAFF

j_gene: TRBJ2-6
v_gene: TRBV5-1
abundance: few
d_gene: .
CDR3nt: TGCGCCAGCAGCTTAGGGAACTCTGGGGCCAACGTCCTGACTTTC
CDR3aa: CASSLGNSGANVLTF

j_gene: TRBJ1-4
v_gene: TRBV9
abundance: .
d_gene: .
CDR3nt: TGTGCCAGCAGCGCCAGGGATTTGATAAATGAAAAACTGTTTTTT
CDR3aa: CASSARDLINEKLFF

j_gene: TRBJ2-7
v_gene: TRBV19
abundance: .
d_gene: TRBD1
CDR3nt: TGTGCCAGTAGTATGGGCGACAGGGTGAGCACCTACGAGCAGTACTTC
CDR3aa: CASSMGDRVSTYEQYF

j_gene: TRBJ2-3
v_gene: TRBV7-3
abundance: .
d_gene: .
CDR3nt: TGTGCCAGCAGCCCAAGCTTTTCGGGTACGCAGTATTTT
CDR3aa: CASSPSFSGTQYF

j_gene: TRBJ2-1
v_gene: TRBV9
abundance: .
d_gene: TRBD2
CDR3nt: TGTGCCAGCAGCCCCCCTCCGGGACTAGCGGGGGGGAGCTCCTACAATGAGCAGTTCTTC
CDR3aa: CASSPPPGLAGGSSYNEQFF

j_gene: TRBJ1-1
v_gene: TRBV29-1
abundance: .
d_gene: .
CDR3nt: TGCAGCGTTGGCCTGGGACACCGGAACACTGAAGCTTTCTTT
CDR3aa: CSVGLGHRNTEAFF

j_gene: TRBJ1-1
v_gene: TRBV7-8
abundance: medium-sized
d_gene: .
CDR3nt: TGTGCCAGCAGCTTACAGGAAAACACTGAAGCTTTCTTT
CDR3aa: CASSLQENTEAFF

j_gene: TRBJ1-2
v_gene: TRBV19
abundance: .
d_gene: .
CDR3nt: TGTGCCAGTAGTATCGACGGGAAGAACTATGGCTACACCTTC
CDR3aa: CASSIDGKNYGYTF

j_gene: TRBJ2-5
v_gene: TRBV15
abundance: .
d_gene: .
CDR3nt: TGTGCCACCAGCATTGAAGGGTACCAAGAGACCCAGTACTTC
CDR3aa: CATSIEGYQETQYF

j_gene: TRBJ2-7
v_gene: TRBV4-3
abundance: once
d_gene: .
CDR3nt: TGCGCCAGCAGCCACTTGACAGGTTACGAGCAGTACTTC
CDR3aa: CASSHLTGYEQYF